This TCR beta chain was captured by sequencing in a study of shared T cell receptors in the human thymus. Germline assignment: CDR1 DFQATT and CDR2 SNEGSKA (reference sequence). The CDR3 consists of 11 residues. Sequencing used immunoSEQ multiplex PCR; TCRdb keeps in-frame clones, though not all of them. The sample holds 640,000 or so clones, about 87% seen once. With regard to this clone: The junction shows a germline mismatch at one end, possibly a read error.

The same specimen was also included in a second study, on human thymus T cells. From that second work: Among unrelated individuals, related research reported thymic repertoires that overlapped highly.

Sequenced input: thymocytes. V gene TRBV20-1 combines with J gene TRBJ2-7, with D maybe TRBD1 (6 bases). The TCR originated in a boy under two years old with a congenital heart defect. The DNA for the CDR3 is TGCAGTGCTAGAGACCGACAGGAGCTTCCCTTC. Residues: CSARDRQELPF.